This T cell receptor beta chain was sequenced for a study of blood T cell repertoires in COVID-19. For the study at large: The study drew acute and convalescent COVID-19 samples from the United States, Italy and Spain.

Some clones are missing from TCRdb's copy, which holds only in-frame ones; the method was immunoSEQ multiplex PCR. In the table there are more than 200,000 clones, about 91% of which are singletons. This receptor was taken from a woman aged 25 to 39 with COVID-19, enrolled during active disease. Input material: peripheral blood.

The CDR3 loop is CATSDLVRETQYF. In nucleotides, the CDR3 is TGTGCCACCAGTGATTTAGTCCGGGAGACCCAGTACTTC. The chain recombines TRBV24-1 with TRBJ2-5; D uncertain. Trimming took 1 base from V and 5 from J, leaving 7 bases between them. The CDR3 has 13 residues. Germline V CDR1 and CDR2: KGHDR, SFDVKD.